Each of the 25 T cell receptor beta chains below was sequenced from the same sample in a study of T cells in localized non-small cell lung cancer (dated by TCRdb to 2020 to 2021). The library was generated by the immunoSEQ multiplex PCR assay. TCRdb took this table from immuneACCESS and kept in-frame rearrangements with V and J called. Such tables lack part of the clones; where checked against another copy, unresolved V genes explain under half of the gap, and the rest is unexplained. The sample table records approximately 47,000 clones; around 83% of these occur just once. The leading ten clones occupy 2.5% of the sample. The sequencing here drew on PBMCs, taken before any cancer treatment. Source of these receptors: a man aged 40 to 69 with stage II lung adenocarcinoma.

The sample holds one count of this clone. V usage is TRBV5-8 and J usage is TRBJ2-1; 7 positions agree with TRBD2. The germline gives CDR1 SGHTS, CDR2 YDEGEE. The CDR3 consists of 15 residues. The V segment lost 1 base and the J segment 7 bases; nucleotides outside the gene matches: 8. The chain's CDR3 is CASSLFGGSPNEQFF. The CDR3 nucleotides are TGTGCCAGCAGCTTGTTCGGGGGGTCCCCGAATGAGCAGTTCTTC.

The chain recombines TRBV5-5 with TRBJ2-5; TRBD2 agrees at 9 bases. The CDR3 consists of 17 residues. CDR1 SGHKS and CDR2 YYEKEE come from the germline V gene (reference sequence). V lost 1 base and J lost 5; bases outside the gene matches: 12. CDR3 protein: CASSLFGGGASVETQYF. The CDR3 nucleotides read TGTGCCAGCAGCTTGTTTGGCGGGGGGGCCAGTGTCGAGACCCAGTACTTC.

The chain combines TRBV7-9 with TRBJ1-2, with 7 bases aligning to TRBD1. Looked up from germline, CDR1 is SEHNR and CDR2 is FQNEAQ (reference sequence). This CDR3 contains 13 residues. J was trimmed by 6 bases and V by 2 bases; bases with no gene match: 3. For the CDR3, the DNA is TGTGCCAGCAGCTTACGACAGGGTGATGGCTACACCTTC. Protein product: CASSLRQGDGYTF.

CDR3 in amino acids: CASSARQGSVAGYTF. The DNA for the CDR3 is TGTGCCAGCAGCGCTCGACAGGGGAGCGTCGCTGGCTACACCTTC. V and J are TRBV7-6 and TRBJ1-2, with 8 bases lining up with TRBD1. Germline V CDR1 and CDR2: SGHVS, FNYEAQ. The CDR3 is 15 amino acids. V shed 5 bases and J 7 bases; nucleotides not matched to a gene: 12.

J is TRBJ2-5 and V is TRBV30, with D perhaps TRBD1 (6 bases). V lost 2 bases and J lost 2, with 9 bases in between. This CDR3 has 13 residues. Germline CDR1 reads GTSNPN; CDR2 reads SVGIG (reference sequence). Written as DNA, the CDR3 is TGTGCCTGGAGTATAGGGGGACAAGAGACCCAGTACTTC. It yields the protein CAWSIGGQETQYF.

The chain combines TRBV4-1 with TRBJ2-1; 8 bases map to TRBD2. CDR1 and CDR2 from the germline V gene are MGHRA and YSYEKL. Trimming at V came to 1 base and at J to 8 bases, leaving 7 bases not matched to a gene. The CDR3 contains 15 residues. This CDR3 reads CASSQAGLEGDEQFF. Written as DNA, the CDR3 is TGCGCCAGCAGCCAAGCGGGACTAGAGGGGGATGAGCAGTTCTTC.

The table lists this clone with a few counts. The chain employs TRBV5-1 and TRBJ1-2; D not certain. CDR1 SGHRS and CDR2 YFSETQ come from the germline V gene. V was clipped by 0 bases and J by 14 bases, with 11 bases between them. The CDR3 extends over 11 amino acids. The CDR3 region has the DNA TGCGCCAGCAGCTTGGCTGGGGAGTCAACCTTC. It yields the protein CASSLAGESTF.

The V gene is TRBV5-1, the J gene TRBJ1-1; D is uncertain. Germline loops: CDR1 SGHRS, CDR2 YFSETQ. The CDR3 length is 15 residues. Trimming took off 0 bases at V and 7 bases at J, with 16 bases between the two ends. DNA of the CDR3: TGCGCCAGCAGCTTGGCAGCCGGTCCCTCAATTGAAGCTTTCTTT. It translates to CASSLAAGPSIEAFF.

The CDR3 DNA reads as TGTGCCATCAGTGACCCGCAAAGCTCCTATAATTCACCCCTCCACTTT. The encoded protein is CAISDPQSSYNSPLHF. V is TRBV10-3 and J is TRBJ1-6, with D hard to call. The germline V gene encodes CDR1 ENHRY and CDR2 SYGVKD. Trimming removed 3 bases at V and 0 bases at J, with 9 bases between. This CDR3 spans 16 amino acids.

This clone occurred a few times. V gene TRBV7-2 combines with J gene TRBJ2-3; 11 bases match TRBD2. The V gene end was trimmed by 5 bases and the J gene end by 6 bases; junction bases not matched to a gene: 10. The CDR3 consists of 16 residues. Per the germline V gene, CDR1 is SGHTA and CDR2 is FQGNSA. Here the CDR3 reads CASSPVVSGGADTQYF. CDR3 nucleotides: TGTGCCAGCAGCCCAGTTGTTAGCGGGGGGGCGGATACGCAGTATTTT.

The chain links TRBV15 to TRBJ1-6; no definite D call. V lost 0 bases and J lost 12, with 24 bases in between. This CDR3 has 18 amino acids. The V gene's germline CDR1 is LNHNV and CDR2 YYDKDF (reference sequence). CDR3 sequence: CATSRDSNTGAGVVPLHF. The CDR3 DNA sequence: TGTGCCACCAGCAGAGATTCCAATACGGGAGCAGGAGTGGTACCCCTCCACTTT.

The chain recombines TRBV5-4 with TRBJ2-5; no clear D. The CDR3 loop spans 12 amino acids. Deletions cut 4 bases from V and 2 bases from J, with 6 bases between. Germline V gene sequence: CDR1 SGHNT, CDR2 YYREEE (reference sequence). CDR3 sequence reads: CASSPNQETQYF. CDR3 coding DNA: TGTGCCAGCAGCCCCAATCAAGAGACCCAGTACTTC.

This clone was found a few times. V is TRBV2 and J is TRBJ2-1; 9 nucleotides match TRBD1. The CDR3 is made up of 13 amino acids. Unmatched junction bases numbered 5, after V lost 9 bases and J lost 5 bases. Germline CDR1 reads SNHLY; CDR2 reads FYNNEI. The CDR3 region is CASGQGLNNEQFF. The CDR3 DNA follows: TGTGCCAGTGGACAGGGGTTGAACAATGAGCAGTTCTTC.

The chain combines TRBV18 with TRBJ2-6; 7 bases fit TRBD1. Germline loops: CDR1 KGHSH, CDR2 LQKENI. This CDR3 contains 18 residues. V lost 3 bases to trimming and J lost 1 base; unmatched junction nucleotides: 9. CDR3 amino acids: CASSPTTGLTSGANVLTF. Here the CDR3 DNA reads TGTGCCAGCTCACCGACGACAGGGTTAACTTCTGGGGCCAACGTCCTGACTTTC.

The chain combines TRBV28 with TRBJ2-1; 8 bases are a match to TRBD2. This CDR3 comprises 14 residues. CDR1 is MDHEN, CDR2 SYDVKM, per germline. J lost 13 bases, V lost 5 bases, and 13 bases had no gene match. The CDR3 spells CASSTRLSGGLQFF. In nucleotides, the CDR3 is TGTGCCAGCAGTACCCGTCTCAGCGGGGGCTTACAGTTCTTC.

The J gene is TRBJ2-5, the V gene TRBV5-4, with 7 bases lining up with TRBD1. The last part of the DNA fits TRBJ2-7 better; the J call may be wrong. Germline V gives CDR1 SGHNT, CDR2 YYREEE (reference sequence). The CDR3 is 17 amino acids. The chain's CDR3 is CASSLAGKPTGDYEQYF. The CDR3 DNA sequence: TGTGCCAGCAGCTTGGCCGGGAAACCCACAGGGGACTACGAGCAGTACTTC.

The chain couples TRBV13 to TRBJ2-1; D is possibly TRBD1 (6 bases). Trimming left V 4 bases short and J 0 bases short, with 13 bases between. CDR1 is PRHDT and CDR2 is FYEKMQ in the germline V gene (reference sequence). This CDR3 has 16 amino acids. Here the CDR3 DNA reads TGTGCCAGCAGCTCCTGGACAGCCAGCTCCTACAATGAGCAGTTCTTC. Translated, it gives CASSSWTASSYNEQFF.

V and J are TRBV7-6 and TRBJ2-7; weak D call: TRBD2 (6 bases). V was clipped by 0 bases and J by 4 bases, with 13 bases between them. Germline assignment: CDR1 SGHVS and CDR2 FNYEAQ. The CDR3 runs 15 residues. Written as DNA, the CDR3 is TGTGCCAGCAGCTTAGCGGCGGGACGGACTTACGAGCAGTACGTC. It translates to CASSLAAGRTYEQYV.

The CDR3 loop is CASSGSRISPLHF. CDR3 in DNA: TGTGCCAGCTCGGGCAGCAGAATTTCACCCCTCCACTTT. This chain connects TRBV6-5 to TRBJ1-6; D is ambiguous. The CDR3 loop spans 13 amino acids. Germline V gives CDR1 MNHEY, CDR2 SVGAGI. V was trimmed by 8 bases and J by 9 bases, leaving 14 bases between them.

The gene calls are TRBV9 and TRBJ2-6; the D gene could be TRBD1 or TRBD2 (5 bases each). From germline, CDR1 is SGDLS and CDR2 YYNGEE. The CDR3 has 15 residues. The V end was cut by 0 bases, the J end by 2 bases, with 6 bases between. The CDR3 DNA reads as TGTGCCAGCAGCGTAGGAGGGGCTGGGGCCAACGTCCTGACTTTC. Amino acids: CASSVGGAGANVLTF.

The chain combines TRBV19 with TRBJ1-2; perhaps TRBD1 as D (5 bases). V was shortened by 3 bases and J by 8 bases, with 13 bases between the two germline ends. The CDR3 runs 13 residues. CDR1 LNHDA and CDR2 SQIVND come from the germline V gene (reference sequence). The DNA for the CDR3 is TGTGCCAGTAGTATTGGAGGGGCGGCCGGCTACACCTTC. Translation gives CASSIGGAAGYTF.

The chain carries TRBV7-7 and TRBJ2-2; D possibly uses TRBD1 or TRBD2 (6 bases each). CDR1 and CDR2 (germline): SSHAT, FNYEAQ (reference sequence). The CDR3 has 14 residues. The V end was cut by 5 bases, the J end by 5 bases, with 12 bases between. The CDR3 protein is CASSPGGGTGELFF. CDR3 DNA sequence: TGTGCCAGCAGCCCCGGGGGCGGAACCGGGGAGCTGTTTTTT.

This clone was detected only a few times. The chain couples TRBV10-2 to TRBJ1-2; weak D call: TRBD1 (6 bases). Germline lookup yields CDR1 WSHSY and CDR2 SAAADI. V lost 0 bases to trimming and J lost 4 bases, with 9 bases between them. This CDR3 is built from 14 residues. CDR3 in amino acids: CASSESGGSYGYTF. The CDR3 bases are TGCGCCAGCAGTGAGTCAGGGGGTAGCTATGGCTACACCTTC.

The gene calls are TRBV9 and TRBJ2-1, with unresolved D. Per germline, CDR1 SGDLS and CDR2 YYNGEE. With 0 bases removed from V and 2 bases from J, the gap between germline ends came to 3 bases. The CDR3 is 13 amino acids. CDR3 sequence reads: CASSVAAYNEQFF. The DNA of the CDR3 is TGTGCCAGCAGCGTAGCAGCCTACAATGAGCAGTTCTTC.

The CDR3 DNA is TGTGCCAGCAGTCGCCTAAGCAATCAGCCCCAGCATTTT. Protein sequence: CASSRLSNQPQHF. The V and J genes are TRBV6-5 and TRBJ1-5, with D unresolved. V gave up 5 bases and J gave up 1 base, with 6 bases separating them. This CDR3 region has 13 residues. Germline V gives CDR1 MNHEY, CDR2 SVGAGI.